The following is a TCR beta chain sequence with its context. Donors comprised healthy HIV-negative adults lacking recent acute infections or vaccinations. The table came from immunoSEQ multiplex PCR; TCRdb's copy has only in-frame clones and leaves some out. This table holds 2.3 million or so clones, 90% to 95% found once. V lost 7 bases and J lost 1; bases outside the gene matches: 9. The CDR3 extends over 15 amino acids. Germline V gene data show CDR1 as SGHRS and CDR2 as YFSETQ. The source of the sample is a study of shared clonotypes between healthy human individuals. The chain uses TRBV5-1 and TRBJ2-3; 7 bases map to TRBD2. Source material: naive CD4+ T cells from PBMCs. Subset meaning: CD45RA+ positively selected. This receptor was obtained from a man younger than 35 in good health. Some clones in this sample may be carry-over from other donors' samples. CDR3 sequence (DNA): TGCGCCAGCGGAACGGGGGGTTTCCGCACAGATACGCAGTATTTT. Its protein product is CASGTGGFRTDTQYF.